This T cell receptor (beta chain) appears in the sequencing data of a study of cytomegalovirus exposure and HLA in healthy donors. For the study at large: Under 90% of some 390 genotyped donors fell in the Caucasian-associated ancestry cluster.

Primers for the PCR totalled 60 Vbeta and 13 Jbeta. Generated by immunoSEQ multiplex PCR, the TCRdb table keeps only in-frame clones and is missing some. The sample lists tens of thousands of clones; 75% were seen once. A single count supports this clone. V shed 4 bases and J 2 bases; nucleotides not matched to a gene: 7. The CDR3 totals 15 residues. CDR1 and CDR2 from the germline V gene are SGHAT and FQNNGV. Sequences were obtained from PBMCs. The chain carries TRBV11-2 and TRBJ2-7, with TRBD1 matching over 8 bases. The TCR comes from a man between 65 and 80 years old in good health and CMV-seronegative. The CDR3: CASSSGTGTTYEQYF. DNA of the CDR3: TGTGCCAGCAGCTCCGGGACAGGAACGACCTACGAGCAGTACTTC. Full variable domain (remainder filled in from reference TRBV11-2 and TRBJ2-7): EAGVAQSPRYKIIEKRQSVAFWCNPISGHATLYWYQQILGQGPKLLIQFQNNGVVDDSQLPKDRFSAERLKGVDSTLKIQPAKLEDSAVYLCASSSGTGTTYEQYFGPGTRLTVT.